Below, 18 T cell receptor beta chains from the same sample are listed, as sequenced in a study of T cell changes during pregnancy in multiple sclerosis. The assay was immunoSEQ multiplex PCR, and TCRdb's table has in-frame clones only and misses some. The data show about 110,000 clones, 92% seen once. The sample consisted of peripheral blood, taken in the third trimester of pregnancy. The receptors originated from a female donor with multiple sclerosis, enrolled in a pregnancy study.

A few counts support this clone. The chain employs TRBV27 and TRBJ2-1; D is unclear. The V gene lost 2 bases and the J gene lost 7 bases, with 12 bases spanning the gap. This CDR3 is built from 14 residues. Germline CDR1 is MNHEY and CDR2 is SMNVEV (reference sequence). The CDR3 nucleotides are TGTGCCAGCAGTTTACCGGGTTTAAAGAATGAGCAGTTCTTC. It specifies CASSLPGLKNEQFF.

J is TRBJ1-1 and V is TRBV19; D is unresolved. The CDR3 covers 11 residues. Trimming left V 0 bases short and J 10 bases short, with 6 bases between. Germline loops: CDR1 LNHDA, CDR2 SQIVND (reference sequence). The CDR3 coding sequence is TGTGCCAGTAGTATAGAGGAGGGAGCTTTCTTT. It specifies CASSIEEGAFF.

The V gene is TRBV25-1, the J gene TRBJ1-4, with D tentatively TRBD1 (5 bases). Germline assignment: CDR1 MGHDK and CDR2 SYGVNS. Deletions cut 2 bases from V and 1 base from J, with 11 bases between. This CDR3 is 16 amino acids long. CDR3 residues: CASSEPPQVTNEKLFF. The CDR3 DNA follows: TGTGCCAGCAGTGAACCCCCACAGGTAACTAATGAAAAACTGTTTTTT.

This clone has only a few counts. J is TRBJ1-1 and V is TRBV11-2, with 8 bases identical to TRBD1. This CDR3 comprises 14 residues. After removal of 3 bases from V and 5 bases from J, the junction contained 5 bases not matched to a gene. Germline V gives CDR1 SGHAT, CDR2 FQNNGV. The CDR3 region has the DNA TGTGCCAGCAGCTTTGGACAGGGAAGTACTGAAGCTTTCTTT. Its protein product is CASSFGQGSTEAFF.

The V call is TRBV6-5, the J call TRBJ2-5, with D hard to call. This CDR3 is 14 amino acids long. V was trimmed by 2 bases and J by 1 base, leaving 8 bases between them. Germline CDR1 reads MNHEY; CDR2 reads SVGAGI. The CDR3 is CASSYDSSQETQYF. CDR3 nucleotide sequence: TGTGCCAGCAGTTACGATAGCAGCCAAGAGACCCAGTACTTC.

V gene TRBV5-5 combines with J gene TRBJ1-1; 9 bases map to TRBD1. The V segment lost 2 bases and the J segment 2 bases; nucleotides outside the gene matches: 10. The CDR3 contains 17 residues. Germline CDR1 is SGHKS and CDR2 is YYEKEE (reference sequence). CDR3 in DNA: TGTGCCAGCAGCTTACCTAACAGGGGGCTGGTAAACACTGAAGCTTTCTTT. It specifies CASSLPNRGLVNTEAFF.

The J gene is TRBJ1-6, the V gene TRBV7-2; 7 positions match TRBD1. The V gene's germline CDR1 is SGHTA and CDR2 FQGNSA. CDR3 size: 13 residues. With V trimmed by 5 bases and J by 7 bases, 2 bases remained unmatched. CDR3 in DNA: TGTGCCAGCAGCCGGGACAGAAATTCACCCCTCCACTTT. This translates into CASSRDRNSPLHF.

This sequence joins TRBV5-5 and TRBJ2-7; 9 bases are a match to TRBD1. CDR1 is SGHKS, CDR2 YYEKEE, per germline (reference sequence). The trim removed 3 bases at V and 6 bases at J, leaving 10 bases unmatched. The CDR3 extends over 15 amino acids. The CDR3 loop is CASSWEPGTGFEQYF. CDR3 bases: TGTGCCAGCAGCTGGGAACCCGGGACAGGGTTCGAGCAGTACTTC.

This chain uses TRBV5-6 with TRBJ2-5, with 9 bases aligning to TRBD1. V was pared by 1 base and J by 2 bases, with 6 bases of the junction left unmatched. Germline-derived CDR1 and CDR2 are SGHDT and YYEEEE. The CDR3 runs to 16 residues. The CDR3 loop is CASSLIGTGLQETQYF. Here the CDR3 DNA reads TGTGCCAGCAGCTTGATCGGGACAGGGCTGCAAGAGACCCAGTACTTC.

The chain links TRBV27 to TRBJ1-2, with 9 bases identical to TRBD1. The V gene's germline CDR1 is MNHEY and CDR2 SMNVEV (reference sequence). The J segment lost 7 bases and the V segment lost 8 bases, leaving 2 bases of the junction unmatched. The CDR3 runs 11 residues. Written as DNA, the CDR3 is TGTGCCAGCTGGGACAGGGCTGGCTACACCTTC. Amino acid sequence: CASWDRAGYTF.

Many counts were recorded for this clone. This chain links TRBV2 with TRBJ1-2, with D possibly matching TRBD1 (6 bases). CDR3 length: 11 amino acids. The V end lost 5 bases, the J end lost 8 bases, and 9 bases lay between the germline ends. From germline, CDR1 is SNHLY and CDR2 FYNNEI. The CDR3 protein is CASSWGQGYTF. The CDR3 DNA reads TGTGCCAGCAGTTGGGGGCAAGGCTACACCTTC.

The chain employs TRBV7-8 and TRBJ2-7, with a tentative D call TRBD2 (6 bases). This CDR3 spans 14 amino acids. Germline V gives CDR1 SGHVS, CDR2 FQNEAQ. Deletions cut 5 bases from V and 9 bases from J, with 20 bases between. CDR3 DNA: TGTGCCAGCAGCCCTCACGGGGGTGGACGAGGGCAGTACTTC. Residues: CASSPHGGGRGQYF. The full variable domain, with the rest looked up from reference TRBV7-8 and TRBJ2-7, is GAGVSQSPRYKVAKRGQDVALRCDPISGHVSLFWYQQALGQGPEFLTYFQNEAQLDKSGLPSDRFFAERPEGSVSTLKIQRTQQEDSAVYLCASSPHGGGRGQYFGPGTRLTVT.

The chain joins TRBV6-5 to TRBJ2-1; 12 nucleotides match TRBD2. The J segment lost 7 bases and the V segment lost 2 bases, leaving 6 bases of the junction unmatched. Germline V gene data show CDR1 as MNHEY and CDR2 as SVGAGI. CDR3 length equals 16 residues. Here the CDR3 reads CASSYRLAGEGNEQFF. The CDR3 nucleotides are TGTGCCAGCAGTTACAGACTAGCGGGAGAGGGTAATGAGCAGTTCTTC.

The CDR3 nucleotides read TGTGCCAGGAATATACTGGGAGAAAGCACAGATACGCAGTATTTT. It specifies CARNILGESTDTQYF. This rearrangement joins TRBV2 to TRBJ2-3; the D gene is possibly TRBD2 (5 bases). The CDR3 has 15 amino acids. Trimming removed 9 bases at V and 0 bases at J, with 16 bases between. The germline V gene encodes CDR1 SNHLY and CDR2 FYNNEI.

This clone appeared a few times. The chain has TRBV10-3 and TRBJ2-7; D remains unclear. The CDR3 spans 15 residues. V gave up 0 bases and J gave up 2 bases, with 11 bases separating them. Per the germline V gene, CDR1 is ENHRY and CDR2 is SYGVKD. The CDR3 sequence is CAISESTETPYEQYF. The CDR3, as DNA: TGTGCCATCAGTGAGTCGACGGAGACTCCCTACGAGCAGTACTTC.

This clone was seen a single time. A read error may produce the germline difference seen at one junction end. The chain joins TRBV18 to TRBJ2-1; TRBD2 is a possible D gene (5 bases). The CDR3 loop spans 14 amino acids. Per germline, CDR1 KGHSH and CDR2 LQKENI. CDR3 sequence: CAGSSGIGYNEQFF. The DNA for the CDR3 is TGTGCCGGCTCCAGCGGCATCGGCTACAATGAGCAGTTCTTC.

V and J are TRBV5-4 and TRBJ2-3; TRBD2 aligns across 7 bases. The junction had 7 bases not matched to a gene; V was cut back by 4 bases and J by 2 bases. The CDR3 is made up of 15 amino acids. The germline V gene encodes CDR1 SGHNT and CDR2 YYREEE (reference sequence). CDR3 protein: CASSRREGPTDTQYF. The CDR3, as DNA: TGTGCCAGCAGCCGGAGGGAGGGCCCCACAGATACGCAGTATTTT.

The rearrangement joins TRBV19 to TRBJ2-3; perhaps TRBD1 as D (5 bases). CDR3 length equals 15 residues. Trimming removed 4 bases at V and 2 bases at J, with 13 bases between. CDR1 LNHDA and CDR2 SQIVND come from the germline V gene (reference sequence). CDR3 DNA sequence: TGTGCCAGTAGTACTCGACAGAAACACACAGATACGCAGTATTTT. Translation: CASSTRQKHTDTQYF.